The entry below gives a single TCR beta chain sequence along with its context. Clones were read by immunoSEQ multiplex PCR, and TCRdb kept only the in-frame ones, dropping some. The data show some 80,000 clones, around 80% seen once. This sample is drawn from a study of T cell clones after liver transplantation. This CDR3 has 17 amino acids. The germline V gene encodes CDR1 SGHAT and CDR2 FQNNGV. Trimming at V came to 3 bases and at J to 1 base, leaving 5 bases not matched to a gene. The clonotype comes from a human patient who received a liver transplant. Some T cells may be supplied by the graft donor. The sequencing here drew on CD4+ T cells from blood, taken 48 months after liver transplant. The chain uses TRBV11-2 and TRBJ2-2, with TRBD1 matching over 10 bases. CDR3 protein: CASSFGTGVLNTGELFF. Here the CDR3 DNA reads TGTGCCAGCAGCTTTGGGACAGGGGTATTGAACACCGGGGAGCTGTTTTTT.